The clone carrying this T cell receptor (beta chain) was detected once. The sample originates from a study of cytomegalovirus exposure and HLA in healthy donors. The CDR3 extends over 14 amino acids. The V gene's germline CDR1 is SGHRS and CDR2 YFSETQ. V gave up 3 bases and J gave up 5 bases, with 11 bases separating them. The primer mix had 60 Vbeta and 13 Jbeta primers. Libraries were prepared by immunoSEQ multiplex PCR; TCRdb keeps only in-frame clonotypes and omits some of them. The sample contains about 130,000 clones, 77% of which appear only once. The source of this sequence is a woman aged 55-75 years in good health and CMV-seronegative. The sequencing input was PBMCs. The chain uses TRBV5-1 and TRBJ1-4; D gene uncertain. The CDR3 is CASSSGNRNEKLFF. In DNA form, the CDR3 reads TGCGCCAGCAGCTCCGGGAACAGAAATGAAAAACTGTTTTTT. Full variable domain (rest looked up from reference TRBV5-1 and TRBJ1-4): KAGVTQTPRYLIKTRGQQVTLSCSPISGHRSVSWYQQTPGQGLQFLFEYFSETQRNKGNFPGRFSGRQFSNSRSEMNVSTLELGDSALYLCASSSGNRNEKLFFGSGTQLSVL.